This T cell receptor (beta chain) comes out of a study of blood T cell repertoires in COVID-19. The protocol was immunoSEQ multiplex PCR, while the TCRdb copy is restricted to in-frame clones and leaves out a portion. The data contain 180,000 or so clones, 70% to 90% of them seen just once; the ten biggest clones take up around 8.2%. V was pared by 1 base and J by 7 bases, with 7 bases of the junction left unmatched. CDR3 size: 15 residues. Germline V gives CDR1 LNHDA, CDR2 SQIVND (reference sequence). This TCR derives from a man aged 55 to 70 with acute or convalescent COVID-19. The sample taken for sequencing was peripheral blood. The rearrangement links TRBV19 to TRBJ2-1, with 7 bases fitting TRBD2. Written as DNA, the CDR3 is TGTGCCAGTAGTATAGGTCAGGGAGCGGGGAATGAGCAGTTCTTC. It is translated as CASSIGQGAGNEQFF. Variable domain in full (rest from reference TRBV19 and TRBJ2-1): DGGITQSPKYLFRKEGQNVTLSCEQNLNHDAMYWYRQDPGQGLRLIYYSQIVNDFQKGDIAEGYSVSREKKESFPLTVTSAQKNPTAFYLCASSIGQGAGNEQFFGPGTRLTVL.